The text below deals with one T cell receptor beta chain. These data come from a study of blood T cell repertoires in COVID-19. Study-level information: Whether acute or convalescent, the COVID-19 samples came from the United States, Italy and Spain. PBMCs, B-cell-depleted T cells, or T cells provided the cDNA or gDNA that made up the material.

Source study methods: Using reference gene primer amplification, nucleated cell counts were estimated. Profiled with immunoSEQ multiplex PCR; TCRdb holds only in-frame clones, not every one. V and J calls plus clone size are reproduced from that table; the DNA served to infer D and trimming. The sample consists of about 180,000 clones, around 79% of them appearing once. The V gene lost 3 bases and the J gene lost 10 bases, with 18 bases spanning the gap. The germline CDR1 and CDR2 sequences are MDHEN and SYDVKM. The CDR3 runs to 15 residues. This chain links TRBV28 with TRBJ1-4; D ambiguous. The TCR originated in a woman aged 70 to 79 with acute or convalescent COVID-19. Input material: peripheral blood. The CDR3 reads CASSLYPQRLGKLFF. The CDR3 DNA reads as TGTGCCAGCAGTTTGTACCCACAGCGGCTGGGAAAACTGTTTTTT. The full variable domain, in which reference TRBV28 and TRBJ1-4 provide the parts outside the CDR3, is DVKVTQSSRYLVKRTGEKVFLECVQDMDHENMFWYRQDPGLGLRLIYFSYDVKMKEKGDIPEGYSVSREKKERFSLILESASTNQTSMYLCASSLYPQRLGKLFFGSGTQLSVL.